Detailed here is one T cell receptor beta chain. The conserved phenylalanine or tryptophan normally closing the CDR3 is absent here, so this likely arose from a read error. The record originates from a study of metastatic and nonmetastatic thyroid tumors. In the study overall: Where malignant and benign thyroid patients were concerned, repertoires were compared across blood and tumor or nodule tissue.

V was cut by 3 bases and J by 6 bases, with 11 bases left in between. In germline, CDR1 is SQVTM, CDR2 ANQGSEA. This CDR3 contains 12 residues. Ahead of thyroid surgery, no patient had received treatment of any kind. TCRdb reanalyzed the PCR reads via MiXCR. Among 43,000 or so clones listed, less than 5% were seen once. This clonotype was obtained from a female donor with papillary thyroid cancer or a benign thyroid nodule (not recorded which). Some clones in this sample may be carry-over from other donors' samples. The chain employs TRBV29-1 and TRBJ1-2; a weak D match, TRBD1 (6 bases). The specimen was blood. The CDR3 here is CSVEVGGHGYTV. In DNA, the CDR3 is TGCAGCGTTGAGGTTGGGGGCCATGGCTACACCGTC.